This T cell receptor beta chain was sequenced in a study of OX40 agonist ivuxolimab in advanced cancers. Study in general: Among those treated, three patients had partial responses, one with hepatocellular carcinoma and two with cutaneous melanoma. Study-level results: Among T cells, CD8+ cells averaged more expanded clones than CD4+ cells. Partial responders receiving 0.1-3.0 mg/kg showed among the lowest clonal expansion. Clones of CD4+ and CD8+ blood T cells grew by week 6 at doses of 0.1 to 3.0 mg/kg.

As for this clone: Its antigen is not known.

The table came from immunoSEQ multiplex PCR; TCRdb's copy has only in-frame clones and leaves some out. The sample shows approximately 110,000 clones, just under 95% of them seen only once. Looked up from germline, CDR1 is SGHAT and CDR2 is FQNNGV. This CDR3 has 12 residues. Trimming left V 1 base short and J 6 bases short, with 4 bases between. The TCR was taken from an adult with an advanced solid tumor such as melanoma, head and neck, liver or kidney cancer. This material consisted of CD4+ or CD8+ T cells sorted from blood, taken in a trial of the OX40 agonist ivuxolimab. The rearrangement joins TRBV11-2 to TRBJ2-1; D is uncertain. The DNA for the CDR3 is TGTGCCAGCAGCTTAGTCTTCAATGAGCAGTTCTTC. Translating gives CASSLVFNEQFF. Using reference TRBV11-2 and TRBJ2-1 for the parts outside the CDR3, the full variable domain is EAGVAQSPRYKIIEKRQSVAFWCNPISGHATLYWYQQILGQGPKLLIQFQNNGVVDDSQLPKDRFSAERLKGVDSTLKIQPAKLEDSAVYLCASSLVFNEQFFGPGTRLTVL.